The 15 T cell receptor beta chains in this list originate from one sample, sequenced in a study of neoadjuvant anti-PD-1 for oral cavity cancer. Stated time point: after neoadjuvant nivolumab, at surgical resection. The method was immunoSEQ multiplex PCR; TCRdb's version includes in-frame clones alone and lacks a portion of them. There are some 40,000 clones in the sample; more than 35% occur only once, and roughly 15% lies in the top ten. The starting material was tumor tissue, obtained after nivolumab (anti-PD-1) treatment. Receptor source: a person between 40 and 85 years old with oral cavity squamous cell carcinoma.

This clone was seen many times. This sequence joins TRBV13 and TRBJ2-7; 7 bases match TRBD2. The CDR3 totals 15 residues. The V gene end was trimmed by 7 bases and the J gene end by 5 bases; junction bases not matched to a gene: 14. Germline-derived CDR1 and CDR2 are PRHDT and FYEKMQ (reference sequence). The CDR3: CASTVTGGNIHEQYF. The DNA for the CDR3 is TGTGCCAGCACGGTTACGGGGGGTAATATCCACGAGCAGTACTTC.

J is TRBJ2-7 and V is TRBV11-2; 7 bases agree with TRBD1. CDR3 length: 15 amino acids. Germline V lookup: CDR1 SGHAT, CDR2 FQNNGV. Germline trimming cut 5 bases from V and 4 bases from J; bases unmatched to any gene: 11. In DNA, the CDR3 is TGTGCCAGCAGCGGGGCGGACAGGCGTTCGTACGAGCAGTACTTC. Translating gives CASSGADRRSYEQYF.

The V call is TRBV5-1, the J call TRBJ1-1; TRBD1 agrees at 9 bases. Germline V lookup: CDR1 SGHRS, CDR2 YFSETQ. V was clipped by 0 bases and J by 11 bases; unmatched bases: 2. The CDR3 is made up of 12 amino acids. The CDR3 spells CASSLGQGVAFF. In nucleotides, the CDR3 is TGCGCCAGCAGCTTGGGACAGGGGGTTGCTTTCTTT. Using reference TRBV5-1 and TRBJ1-1 for the parts outside the CDR3, the full variable domain is KAGVTQTPRYLIKTRGQQVTLSCSPISGHRSVSWYQQTPGQGLQFLFEYFSETQRNKGNFPGRFSGRQFSNSRSEMNVSTLELGDSALYLCASSLGQGVAFFGQGTRLTVV.

The chain uses TRBV15 and TRBJ2-5; D is perhaps TRBD1 or TRBD2 (5 bases each). V lost 4 bases, J lost 2 bases, and 17 bases lay in between. The CDR3 is made up of 16 amino acids. The germline CDR1 and CDR2 sequences are LNHNV and YYDKDF (reference sequence). CDR3 DNA: TGTGCCACCAGCAATACCGGGACGCTTATTCAAGAGACCCAGTACTTC. It encodes CATSNTGTLIQETQYF.

The chain links TRBV19 to TRBJ2-7; a weak D match, TRBD2 (7 bases). Per the germline V gene, CDR1 is LNHDA and CDR2 is SQIVND (reference sequence). This CDR3 is 17 amino acids long. V was cut by 3 bases and J by 5 bases, with 23 bases left in between. This chain's CDR3 is CASSIEDRGASRNEQYF. Here the CDR3 DNA reads TGTGCCAGTAGTATCGAAGACCGGGGGGCTAGTAGGAACGAGCAGTACTTC.

This chain joins TRBV29-1 and TRBJ2-3, with TRBD2 matching 10 bases. Germline V lookup: CDR1 SQVTM, CDR2 ANQGSEA. This CDR3 has 16 amino acids. V gave up 5 bases and J gave up 1 base; unmatched junction bases: 9. The DNA of the CDR3 is TGCAGCGTTTGGGGGGGCGGGACTAGCGGCACAGATACGCAGTATTTT. Translating it yields CSVWGGGTSGTDTQYF.

The chain has TRBV5-1 and TRBJ2-7; D not resolved. This CDR3 is built from 12 residues. V was shortened by 3 bases and J by 4 bases, with 8 bases between the two germline ends. Per the germline V gene, CDR1 is SGHRS and CDR2 is YFSETQ. CDR3 sequence (DNA): TGCGCCAGCAGCTCAGACTTATACGAGCAGTACTTC. Its translation: CASSSDLYEQYF.

The sample holds a few counts of this clone. The V call is TRBV7-6, the J call TRBJ2-3; 12 bases are shared with TRBD2. The CDR3 extends over 14 amino acids. Germline values: CDR1 SGHVS, CDR2 FNYEAQ. V was pared by 3 bases and J by 8 bases, with 3 bases of the junction left unmatched. The CDR3 sequence: CASSFGLAGSTQYF. CDR3 bases: TGTGCCAGCAGCTTCGGACTAGCGGGGAGTACGCAGTATTTT. Variable domain in full (rest from reference TRBV7-6 and TRBJ2-3): GAGVSQSPRYKVTKRGQDVALRCDPISGHVSLYWYRQALGQGPEFLTYFNYEAQQDKSGLPNDRFSAERPEGSISTLTIQRTEQRDSAMYRCASSFGLAGSTQYFGPGTRLTVL.

The genes are TRBV4-1 and TRBJ1-4, with a possible D match to TRBD1 (5 bases). The CDR3 is 18 amino acids. CDR1 is MGHRA, CDR2 YSYEKL, per germline. Trimming shortened V by 6 bases and J by 7 bases, and 27 bases separated the two germline ends. In DNA, the CDR3 is TGCGCCAGCAGAGATTGGCGGGGTCCCCGGGGGATGAGTGAAAAACTGTTTTTT. It translates to CASRDWRGPRGMSEKLFF.

The rearrangement links TRBV28 to TRBJ2-7; 12 nucleotides line up with TRBD1. The CDR3 is 14 residues long. V gave up 6 bases and J gave up 7 bases; unmatched junction bases: 7. Looked up from germline, CDR1 is MDHEN and CDR2 is SYDVKM. The DNA of the CDR3 is TGTGCCAGCAGCCCGGGACAGGGGGCTCAGGAGCAGTACTTC. Its protein is CASSPGQGAQEQYF.

This clone appeared many times. The chain joins TRBV19 to TRBJ1-2; D is unclear. Germline lookup yields CDR1 LNHDA and CDR2 SQIVND (reference sequence). V was pared by 6 bases and J by 0 bases, with 8 bases between. The CDR3 has 13 residues. The DNA for the CDR3 is TGTGCCAGTAGGAGAACAGCTAACTATGGCTACACCTTC. Amino acids: CASRRTANYGYTF.

The V gene is TRBV10-3, the J gene TRBJ2-7; D possibly matches TRBD1 or TRBD2 (7 bases each). Per the germline V gene, CDR1 is ENHRY and CDR2 is SYGVKD. This CDR3 has 13 amino acids. The CDR3 DNA reads TGTGTCACCGCCGGCTCAGGGGGGGAGGAGCAGTACTTC. This gives the protein CVTAGSGGEEQYF.

J is TRBJ2-5 and V is TRBV30; TRBD1 or TRBD2 may be the D gene (5 bases each). The V end was cut by 3 bases, the J end by 0 bases, with 17 bases between. The CDR3 runs 16 residues. Germline V gene sequence: CDR1 GTSNPN, CDR2 SVGIG (reference sequence). The CDR3 DNA is TGTGCCTGGAGAGCCCGGGGCAGGTTGTACCAAGAGACCCAGTACTTC. This codes for CAWRARGRLYQETQYF.

This chain joins TRBV28 and TRBJ1-2, with D possibly TRBD1 on 5 matching bases. The germline V gene has CDR1 MDHEN and CDR2 SYDVKM. Trimming pared 4 bases from V and 5 bases from J, leaving 8 bases between. The CDR3 sequence is 12 residues long. As DNA, the CDR3 is TGTGCCAGCAGTTGGGGGGAGTATGGCTACACCTTC. This translates into CASSWGEYGYTF.

The CDR3 DNA reads TGTGCCAGCAGCCGGACCCCCAGGGCTACCGGCGGCTACACCTTC. Translation gives CASSRTPRATGGYTF. The chain couples TRBV6-6 to TRBJ1-2; possible D gene TRBD1, 5 bases. Germline lookup yields CDR1 MNHNY and CDR2 SVGAGI (reference sequence). This CDR3 is 15 amino acids long. V gave up 6 bases and J gave up 8 bases, with 22 bases separating them.